Listed below are T cell receptor beta chains from one sample, sequenced in a study of CD8 T cells in ankylosing spondylitis. TCRdb reanalysed the 5' RACE reads using MiXCR and keeps one entry per CDR3 protein. The sample has about 540,000 distinct CDR3 sequences, roughly 13% seen once. Material for sequencing was blood, either unsorted or a sorted T cell fraction (not recorded which). The receptor set was obtained from a male donor with ankylosing spondylitis. CDR3s include the opening cysteine and the closing phenylalanine or tryptophan. Each record gives: CDR3 length, J gene, V gene, CDR3 protein.

len: 15; j_gene: TRBJ1-1; v_gene: TRBV5-1; CDR3aa: CASSPEVGKESEAFF
len: 11; j_gene: TRBJ2-1; v_gene: TRBV6-2/TRBV6-3; CDR3aa: CASSRRIQQFF
len: 15; j_gene: TRBJ2-3; v_gene: TRBV2; CDR3aa: CASSESSGAPDTQYF
len: 14; j_gene: TRBJ2-5; v_gene: TRBV6-1; CDR3aa: CASTHRGLGETQYF
len: 15; j_gene: TRBJ2-5; v_gene: TRBV7-8; CDR3aa: CASSPSGTAQETQYF
len: 16; j_gene: TRBJ1-5; v_gene: TRBV7-8; CDR3aa: CASSLARTVSNQPQHF
len: 14; j_gene: TRBJ2-2; v_gene: TRBV20-1; CDR3aa: CSALSGRGTGELFF
len: 14; j_gene: TRBJ2-2; v_gene: TRBV7-2; CDR3aa: CAKRQGVNTGELFF
len: 11; j_gene: TRBJ1-1; v_gene: TRBV18; CDR3aa: CASSPHPEAFF
len: 11; j_gene: TRBJ1-1; v_gene: TRBV3-1; CDR3aa: CASSQAQGAFF
len: 13; j_gene: TRBJ2-5; v_gene: TRBV2; CDR3aa: CASRGGQKETQYF
len: 14; j_gene: TRBJ2-1; v_gene: TRBV13; CDR3aa: CASSLIAPRGEQFF
len: 16; j_gene: TRBJ2-1; v_gene: TRBV7-9; CDR3aa: CASTSFVSGRAREQFF
len: 15; j_gene: TRBJ2-2; v_gene: TRBV5-1; CDR3aa: CASSWEGRDTGELFF
len: 12; j_gene: TRBJ2-7; v_gene: TRBV5-1; CDR3aa: CASSSESGEQYF
len: 14; j_gene: TRBJ1-6; v_gene: TRBV2; CDR3aa: CASSVDGNNSPLHF
len: 16; j_gene: TRBJ2-1; v_gene: TRBV27; CDR3aa: CASSFLQGTLVNEQFF
len: 15; j_gene: TRBJ1-1; v_gene: TRBV18; CDR3aa: CASSSGAQRSTEAFF
len: 15; j_gene: TRBJ2-5; v_gene: TRBV27; CDR3aa: CASRGPAGALETQYF
len: 17; j_gene: TRBJ2-5; v_gene: TRBV7-8; CDR3aa: CASSLSRDTGFSSTQYF